Following are 21 T cell receptor beta chains from one sample sequenced in a study of Graves' ophthalmopathy and Graves' hyperthyroidism. The TCR beta CDR3 regions underwent amplification from RNA transcripts. Amplification began with first-round RT-PCR using HTBI primers, then second-round multiplex PCR was performed. TCRdb fed the multiplex PCR reads into MiXCR, producing one record per CDR3 protein. The repertoire includes 350,000 to 450,000 distinct CDR3 sequences, around a fifth of them detected once, and 2.5% to 3.5% sits in the top ten. Sequencing was done on a sample of peripheral blood. The receptors come from a young woman with stable Graves' hyperthyroidism.

Many counts were recorded for this clonotype. The genes are TRBV7-3 and TRBJ2-7, with D perhaps matching TRBD1 (6 bases). The length of the CDR3 is 13 residues. Trimming shortened V by 5 bases and J by 9 bases, and 17 bases separated the two germline ends. Germline V CDR1 and CDR2: SGHTA, FQGTGA. Written as DNA, the CDR3 is TGTGCCAGCAGCCCCGGGACATCCCCAGGGCAGTACTTC. This encodes CASSPGTSPGQYF.

This clonotype was recorded many times. V is TRBV9 and J is TRBJ1-5, with 7 positions matching TRBD1. This CDR3 has 16 residues. The germline V gene encodes CDR1 SGDLS and CDR2 YYNGEE. V dropped 3 bases and J dropped 0; count of bases not matched to a gene: 6. The CDR3 is CASSAGQEDSNQPQHF. The CDR3 region has the DNA TGTGCCAGCAGCGCCGGACAGGAGGATAGCAATCAGCCCCAGCATTTT.

The rearrangement uses TRBV27 and TRBJ1-2; D may be TRBD1 (6 bases). Trimming removed 0 bases from V and 7 bases from J, with 12 bases in between. CDR3 length equals 14 residues. CDR1 is MNHEY and CDR2 is SMNVEV in the germline V gene (reference sequence). CDR3 coding DNA: TGTGCCAGCAGTTTATCTTTGGGGGCGGGTGGCTACACCTTC. Protein product: CASSLSLGAGGYTF.

This rearrangement joins TRBV5-1 to TRBJ1-1; the match to TRBD1 covers 7 bases. V trimming: 6 bases; J trimming: 3 bases; junction bases outside the gene matches: 8. The CDR3 has 14 amino acids. The germline CDR1 and CDR2 sequences are SGHRS and YFSETQ. This chain's CDR3 is CASTYRDSYTEAFF. The CDR3 bases are TGCGCCAGCACCTATCGGGACAGCTACACTGAAGCTTTCTTT.

At least ten counts were recorded for this clonotype. The rearrangement uses TRBV5-1 and TRBJ2-7; 9 nucleotides agree with TRBD2. The CDR3 is 14 amino acids. Germline CDR1 reads SGHRS; CDR2 reads YFSETQ. V gave up 4 bases and J gave up 5 bases; unmatched junction bases: 7. The CDR3 is CASSRAGGGHEQYF. The CDR3 DNA reads as TGCGCCAGCAGCCGAGCGGGAGGAGGCCACGAGCAGTACTTC. Using reference TRBV5-1 and TRBJ2-7 for the parts outside the CDR3, the full variable domain is KAGVTQTPRYLIKTRGQQVTLSCSPISGHRSVSWYQQTPGQGLQFLFEYFSETQRNKGNFPGRFSGRQFSNSRSEMNVSTLELGDSALYLCASSRAGGGHEQYFGPGTRLTVT.

This clonotype was recorded at least ten times. The V gene is TRBV30, the J gene TRBJ1-5; TRBD1 might be the D (5 bases). The V and J ends lost 3 bases and 3 bases respectively, with 12 bases between them. The germline CDR1 and CDR2 sequences are GTSNPN and SVGIG (reference sequence). This CDR3 is 14 amino acids long. CDR3 bases: TGTGCCTGGAGCAAGGGGTTTGTCAATCAGCCCCAGCATTTT. It is translated as CAWSKGFVNQPQHF.

The chain links TRBV12-3 or TRBV12-4 to TRBJ1-1; D gene ambiguous. Trimming took off 2 bases at V and 0 bases at J, with 7 bases between the two ends. This CDR3 is 14 amino acids long. In DNA form, the CDR3 reads TGTGCCAGCAGTTTAAAACTGTTGAACACTGAAGCTTTCTTT. It yields the protein CASSLKLLNTEAFF.

This clonotype has ten or more counts. This chain joins TRBV28 and TRBJ1-5; the D gene is possibly TRBD1 (5 bases). Germline CDR1 MDHEN, CDR2 SYDVKM. CDR3 length equals 14 residues. V lost 3 bases, J lost 6 bases, and 12 bases lay in between. The CDR3 DNA sequence: TGTGCCAGCAGTTTGGTGGGGGAGGGTCAGCCCCAGCATTTT. Amino acid sequence: CASSLVGEGQPQHF.

This clonotype was detected many times. The J gene is TRBJ2-7, the V gene TRBV12-3 or TRBV12-4; 13 bases line up with TRBD2. Unmatched junction bases numbered 10, after V lost 6 bases and J lost 5 bases. The CDR3 sequence is 16 residues long. DNA of the CDR3: TGTGCCAGCAGGCCGGGACTAGCGGGGATCGGCGACGAGCAGTACTTC. This gives the protein CASRPGLAGIGDEQYF.

J is TRBJ1-1 and V is TRBV20-1, with D unclear. Germline CDR1 reads DFQATT; CDR2 reads SNEGSKA (reference sequence). The CDR3 is 17 residues long. Deletions cut 2 bases from V and 1 base from J, with 20 bases between. In DNA, the CDR3 is TGCAGTGCTAGACCCCCGACCCCATGGGAGTGGAACACTGAAGCTTTCTTT. Its protein is CSARPPTPWEWNTEAFF.

V gene TRBV12-3 or TRBV12-4 combines with J gene TRBJ2-7; tentatively, D is TRBD1 (6 bases). V gave up 5 bases and J gave up 6 bases, with 14 bases separating them. There are 13 residues in the CDR3. The CDR3: CASSLQGHLEQYF. The CDR3 bases are TGTGCCAGCAGTCTACAGGGACATCTCGAGCAGTACTTC.

As regards this clonotype: A much more abundant neighbour one base away suggests this may be a read error. The V and J genes are TRBV2 and TRBJ1-2; D is perhaps TRBD1 (6 bases). CDR3 size: 13 residues. V lost 2 bases and J lost 4, with 8 bases in between. Germline CDR1 is SNHLY and CDR2 is FYNNEI. CDR3 sequence (DNA): TGTGCCAGCAGTGAAACAGGGACCTATGGCTACACCTTC. It yields the protein CASSETGTYGYTF.

This chain links TRBV11-1 with TRBJ2-7; 8 bases map to TRBD1. The CDR3 runs to 17 residues. The germline CDR1 and CDR2 sequences are SGHAT and FQDESV (reference sequence). The V gene end was trimmed by 5 bases and the J gene end by 0 bases; junction bases not matched to a gene: 12. CDR3 bases: TGTGCCAGCAGCGAGAGCCTTTTGACAGGGGACTCCTACGAGCAGTACTTC. As protein: CASSESLLTGDSYEQYF.

This clonotype has at least ten counts. The chain combines TRBV11-2 with TRBJ2-7; no firm D call. The CDR3 length is 13 residues. The germline V gene encodes CDR1 SGHAT and CDR2 FQNNGV. Trimming removed 8 bases from V and 3 bases from J, with 14 bases in between. The DNA of the CDR3 is TGTGCCAGCCAAGGGCCATGGGACTACGAGCAGTACTTC. It is translated as CASQGPWDYEQYF.

This clonotype was counted at least ten times. The gene calls are TRBV7-2 and TRBJ1-2, with D maybe TRBD1 (6 bases). The V and J ends lost 6 bases and 4 bases respectively, with 12 bases between them. The CDR3 consists of 13 residues. The germline V gene has CDR1 SGHTA and CDR2 FQGNSA. CDR3 sequence reads: CASSLQGPYGYTF. DNA for the CDR3: TGTGCCAGCAGTCTACAGGGACCCTATGGCTACACCTTC.

V usage is TRBV6-1 and J usage is TRBJ1-2; TRBD1 aligns across 7 bases. CDR1 and CDR2 from the germline V gene are MNHNS and SASEGT. J lost 12 bases, V lost 6 bases, and 7 bases had no gene match. This CDR3 has 11 residues. For the CDR3, the DNA is TGTGCCAGCAGAAGGACAGGTCTCCACACCTTC. Translation: CASRRTGLHTF.

This clonotype was recorded many times. This chain connects TRBV24-1 to TRBJ1-2; D gene ambiguous. V gave up 3 bases and J gave up 8 bases, with 12 bases separating them. The V gene's germline CDR1 is KGHDR and CDR2 SFDVKD. The CDR3 consists of 13 residues. The CDR3 spells CATSDTTYGGYTF. CDR3 coding DNA: TGTGCCACCAGTGATACGACCTACGGGGGCTACACCTTC.

This clonotype has a count of ten or more. CDR3 loop: CSARAGEQPQHF. Here the CDR3 DNA reads TGCAGTGCTAGAGCCGGAGAACAGCCCCAGCATTTT. The chain employs TRBV20-1 and TRBJ1-5; no clear D gene. This CDR3 comprises 12 residues. V gave up 1 base and J gave up 7 bases, with 8 bases separating them. The germline V gene encodes CDR1 DFQATT and CDR2 SNEGSKA (reference sequence).

This clonotype was recorded at least ten times. This rearrangement joins TRBV5-1 to TRBJ1-1, with 7 bases aligning to TRBD1. The CDR3 extends over 13 amino acids. Losses at the gene ends were 4 bases for V and 6 bases for J; bases not matched to a gene: 6. Germline values: CDR1 SGHRS, CDR2 YFSETQ. CDR3 protein: CASSRQGAPEAFF. The CDR3 bases are TGCGCCAGCAGCCGACAGGGAGCGCCTGAAGCTTTCTTT.

In its sample, this clonotype was seen many times. V gene TRBV30 combines with J gene TRBJ2-7; the D is unclear. Germline CDR1 is GTSNPN and CDR2 is SVGIG (reference sequence). The V and J ends lost 8 bases and 2 bases respectively, with 7 bases between them. This CDR3 has 10 amino acids. The CDR3 protein is CAPPAYEQYF. The CDR3 DNA follows: TGTGCCCCCCCAGCCTACGAGCAGTACTTC.

The rearrangement uses TRBV6-1 and TRBJ1-5; D uncertain. CDR1 is MNHNS and CDR2 is SASEGT in the germline V gene. This CDR3 is built from 13 residues. The ends were cut back, 10 bases at V and 5 bases at J, with 15 bases in the middle. The CDR3 loop is CATSGSMYQPQHF. The CDR3 coding sequence is TGTGCCACCTCGGGGAGCATGTATCAGCCCCAGCATTTT.